This T cell receptor beta chain came from a study of TIL therapy for anti-PD-1-resistant metastatic lung cancer. Whole-study context: Tumors had a median PD-L1 proportion score of roughly 5.7%.

Described time point: pre-treatment sample, taken before nivolumab and TIL therapy. The immunoSEQ assay was v3. The data were produced by immunoSEQ multiplex PCR, yet TCRdb's version contains in-frame clones alone and is incomplete. Found here are 54,000 or so clones, around 86% of them singletons; the top ten hold approximately 2.8%. V dropped 5 bases and J dropped 5 bases, with 15 bases sitting between them. Germline values: CDR1 SGHTA, CDR2 FQGTGA. The CDR3 consists of 15 residues. Sample: blood, taken at baseline. This sequence originates from a person aged 25 to 80 with non-small cell lung cancer. The chain joins TRBV7-3 to TRBJ2-2, with D possibly called TRBD1 or TRBD2 (5 bases each). The CDR3 here is CASSPMGEKTGELFF. The DNA for the CDR3 is TGTGCCAGCAGCCCTATGGGGGAGAAGACCGGGGAGCTGTTTTTT.